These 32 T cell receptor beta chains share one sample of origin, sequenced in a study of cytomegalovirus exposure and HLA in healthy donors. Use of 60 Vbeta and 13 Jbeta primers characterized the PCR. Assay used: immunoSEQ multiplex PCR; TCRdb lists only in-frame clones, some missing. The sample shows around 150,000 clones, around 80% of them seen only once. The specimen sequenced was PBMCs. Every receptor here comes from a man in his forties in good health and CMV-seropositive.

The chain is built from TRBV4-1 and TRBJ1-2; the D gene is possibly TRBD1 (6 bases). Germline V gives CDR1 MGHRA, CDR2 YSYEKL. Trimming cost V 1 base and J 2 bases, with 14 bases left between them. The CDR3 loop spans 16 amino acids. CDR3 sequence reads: CASSQVGGVANYGYTF. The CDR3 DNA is TGCGCCAGCAGCCAAGTAGGGGGGGTTGCCAACTATGGCTACACCTTC.

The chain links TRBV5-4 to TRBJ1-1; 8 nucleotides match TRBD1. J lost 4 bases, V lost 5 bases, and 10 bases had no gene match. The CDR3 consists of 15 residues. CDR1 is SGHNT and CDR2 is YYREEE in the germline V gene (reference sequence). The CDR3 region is CASRRSAGGITEAFF. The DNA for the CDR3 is TGTGCCAGCAGACGGTCGGCAGGGGGCATCACTGAAGCTTTCTTT.

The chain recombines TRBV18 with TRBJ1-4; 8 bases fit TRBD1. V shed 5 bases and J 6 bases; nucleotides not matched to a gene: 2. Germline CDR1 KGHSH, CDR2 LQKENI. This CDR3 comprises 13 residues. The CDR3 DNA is TGTGCCAGCTCAGGACAGGGAGATGAAAAACTGTTTTTT. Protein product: CASSGQGDEKLFF.

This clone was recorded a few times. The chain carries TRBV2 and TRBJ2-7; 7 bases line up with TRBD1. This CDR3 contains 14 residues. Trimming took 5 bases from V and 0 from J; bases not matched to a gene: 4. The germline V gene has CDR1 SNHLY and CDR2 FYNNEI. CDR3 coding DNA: TGTGCCAGCAGTCTGGACAGGAGCTCCTACGAGCAGTACTTC. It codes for CASSLDRSSYEQYF.

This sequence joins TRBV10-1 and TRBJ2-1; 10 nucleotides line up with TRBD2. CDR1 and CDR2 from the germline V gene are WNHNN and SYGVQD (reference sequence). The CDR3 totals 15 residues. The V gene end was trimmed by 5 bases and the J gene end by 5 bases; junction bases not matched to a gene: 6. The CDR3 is CASSIAGGRHNEQFF. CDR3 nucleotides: TGCGCCAGCAGTATAGCGGGAGGAAGACACAATGAGCAGTTCTTC.

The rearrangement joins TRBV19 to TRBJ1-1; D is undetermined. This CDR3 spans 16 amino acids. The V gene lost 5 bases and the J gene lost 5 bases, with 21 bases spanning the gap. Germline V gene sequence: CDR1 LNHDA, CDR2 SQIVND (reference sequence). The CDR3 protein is CASSSSRGFRYTEAFF. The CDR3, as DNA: TGTGCCAGTAGTTCTTCGCGGGGTTTTCGGTATACTGAAGCTTTCTTT.

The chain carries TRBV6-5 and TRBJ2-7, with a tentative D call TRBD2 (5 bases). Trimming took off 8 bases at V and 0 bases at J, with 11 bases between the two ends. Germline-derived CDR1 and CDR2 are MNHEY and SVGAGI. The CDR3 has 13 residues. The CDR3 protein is CASFGRGSYEQYF. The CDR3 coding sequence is TGTGCCAGCTTCGGACGGGGCTCCTACGAGCAGTACTTC.

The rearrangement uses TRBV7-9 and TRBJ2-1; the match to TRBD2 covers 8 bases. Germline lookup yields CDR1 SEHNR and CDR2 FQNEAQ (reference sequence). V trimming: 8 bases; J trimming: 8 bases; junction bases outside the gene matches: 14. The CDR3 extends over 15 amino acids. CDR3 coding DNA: TGTGCCAGCGGCCCTAGCCGGGAGGGCCGGTATGAGCAGTTCTTC. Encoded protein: CASGPSREGRYEQFF.

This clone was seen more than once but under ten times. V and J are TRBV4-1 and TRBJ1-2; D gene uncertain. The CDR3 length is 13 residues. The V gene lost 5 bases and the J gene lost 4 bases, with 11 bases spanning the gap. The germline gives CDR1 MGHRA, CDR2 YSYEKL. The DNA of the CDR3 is TGCGCCAGCAGCGAGGAATCTCGCTATGGCTACACCTTC. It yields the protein CASSEESRYGYTF.

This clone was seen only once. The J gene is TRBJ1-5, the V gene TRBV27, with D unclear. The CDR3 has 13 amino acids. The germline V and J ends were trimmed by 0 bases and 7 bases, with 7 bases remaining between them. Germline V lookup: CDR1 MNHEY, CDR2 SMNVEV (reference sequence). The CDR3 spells CASSLSGGQPQHF. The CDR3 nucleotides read TGTGCCAGCAGTTTATCAGGAGGACAGCCCCAGCATTTT.

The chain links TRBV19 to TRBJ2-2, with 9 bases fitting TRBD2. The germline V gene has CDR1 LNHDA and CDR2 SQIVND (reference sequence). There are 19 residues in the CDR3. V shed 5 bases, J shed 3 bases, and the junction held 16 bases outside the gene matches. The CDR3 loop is CASSGPAAAGGFHTGELFF. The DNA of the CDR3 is TGTGCCAGTAGTGGCCCCGCGGCAGCGGGAGGTTTTCACACCGGGGAGCTGTTTTTT. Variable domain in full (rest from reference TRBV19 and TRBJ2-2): DGGITQSPKYLFRKEGQNVTLSCEQNLNHDAMYWYRQDPGQGLRLIYYSQIVNDFQKGDIAEGYSVSREKKESFPLTVTSAQKNPTAFYLCASSGPAAAGGFHTGELFFGEGSRLTVL.

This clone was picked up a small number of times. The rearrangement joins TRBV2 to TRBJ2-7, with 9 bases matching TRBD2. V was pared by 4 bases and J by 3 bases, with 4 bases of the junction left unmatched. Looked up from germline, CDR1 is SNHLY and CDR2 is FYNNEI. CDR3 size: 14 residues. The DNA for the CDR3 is TGTGCCAGCAGTGTGGCTAGCGGGATCTACGAGCAGTACTTC. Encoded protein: CASSVASGIYEQYF.

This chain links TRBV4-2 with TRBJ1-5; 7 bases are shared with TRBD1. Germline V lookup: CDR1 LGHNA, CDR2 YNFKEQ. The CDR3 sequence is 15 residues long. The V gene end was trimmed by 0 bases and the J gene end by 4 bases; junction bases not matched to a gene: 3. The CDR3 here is CASSQDRTGNQPQHF. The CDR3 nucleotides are TGTGCCAGCAGCCAAGATCGGACAGGAAATCAGCCCCAGCATTTT.

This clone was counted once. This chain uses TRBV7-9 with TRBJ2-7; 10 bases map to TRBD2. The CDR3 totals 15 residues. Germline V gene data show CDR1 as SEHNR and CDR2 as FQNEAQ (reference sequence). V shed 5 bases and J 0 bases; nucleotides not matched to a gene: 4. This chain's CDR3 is CASSRGLADSYEQYF. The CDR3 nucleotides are TGTGCCAGCAGCCGTGGACTAGCGGACTCCTACGAGCAGTACTTC.

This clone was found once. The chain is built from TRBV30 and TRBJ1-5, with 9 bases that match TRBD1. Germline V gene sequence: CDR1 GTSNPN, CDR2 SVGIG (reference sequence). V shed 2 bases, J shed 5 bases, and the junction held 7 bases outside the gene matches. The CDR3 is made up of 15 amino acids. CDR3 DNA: TGTGCCTGGAGTAAAGGACAGGGGTTGTATCAGCCCCAGCATTTT. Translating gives CAWSKGQGLYQPQHF.

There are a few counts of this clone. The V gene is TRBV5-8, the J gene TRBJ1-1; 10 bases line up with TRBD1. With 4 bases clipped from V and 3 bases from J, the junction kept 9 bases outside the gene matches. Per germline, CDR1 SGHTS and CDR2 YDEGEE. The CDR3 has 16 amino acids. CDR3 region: CASSPSRTGGDTEAFF. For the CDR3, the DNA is TGTGCCAGCAGCCCTTCTCGGACAGGGGGGGACACTGAAGCTTTCTTT.

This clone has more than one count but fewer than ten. CDR3 in amino acids: CASTRRQGSEAFF. As DNA, the CDR3 is TGTGCCAGCACTAGAAGACAGGGATCTGAAGCTTTCTTT. The chain carries TRBV2 and TRBJ1-1; 7 positions agree with TRBD1. The CDR3 runs 13 residues. After removal of 7 bases from V and 6 bases from J, the junction contained 8 bases not matched to a gene. Germline V gives CDR1 SNHLY, CDR2 FYNNEI.

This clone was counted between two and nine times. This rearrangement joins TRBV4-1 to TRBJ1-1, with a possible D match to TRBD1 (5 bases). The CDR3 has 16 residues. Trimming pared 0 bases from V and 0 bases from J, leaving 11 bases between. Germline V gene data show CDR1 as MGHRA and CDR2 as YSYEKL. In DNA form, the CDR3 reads TGCGCCAGCAGCCAAGAGGAGGGGTCTGTGAACACTGAAGCTTTCTTT. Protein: CASSQEEGSVNTEAFF.

CDR3 nucleotide sequence: TGTGCCAGCAGTTTTACAGGGAGGGAATATTCTGGCTACACCTTC. It yields the protein CASSFTGREYSGYTF. The chain carries TRBV28 and TRBJ1-2; D might be TRBD1 (6 bases). The CDR3 has 15 residues. V lost 3 bases and J 7 bases, leaving 18 bases between the germline ends. Germline-derived CDR1 and CDR2 are MDHEN and SYDVKM.

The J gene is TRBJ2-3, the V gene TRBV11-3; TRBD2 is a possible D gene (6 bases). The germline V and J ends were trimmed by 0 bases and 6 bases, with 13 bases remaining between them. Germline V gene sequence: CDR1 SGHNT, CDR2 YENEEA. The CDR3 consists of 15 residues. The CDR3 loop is CASSLDSGEADTQYF. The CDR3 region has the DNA TGTGCCAGCAGCTTAGATAGCGGAGAAGCCGATACGCAGTATTTT.

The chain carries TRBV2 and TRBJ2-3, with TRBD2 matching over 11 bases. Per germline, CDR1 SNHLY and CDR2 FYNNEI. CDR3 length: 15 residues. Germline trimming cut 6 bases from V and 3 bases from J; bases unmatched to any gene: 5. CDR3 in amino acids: CASRGGLAVTDTQYF. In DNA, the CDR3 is TGTGCCAGCAGGGGGGGACTAGCGGTGACAGATACGCAGTATTTT.

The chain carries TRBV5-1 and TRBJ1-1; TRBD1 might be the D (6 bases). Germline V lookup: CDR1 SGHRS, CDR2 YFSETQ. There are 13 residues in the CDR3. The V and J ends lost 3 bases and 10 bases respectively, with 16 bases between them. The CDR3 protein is CASSSTRGAGAFF. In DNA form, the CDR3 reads TGCGCCAGCAGCTCAACACGGGGGGCAGGAGCTTTCTTT.

The CDR3 loop reads CASSKTGFAFF. The CDR3 nucleotides read TGTGCCAGCAGCAAGACAGGGTTCGCTTTCTTT. The chain links TRBV7-2 to TRBJ1-1, with 7 bases fitting TRBD1. There are 11 residues in the CDR3. Unmatched junction bases numbered 5, after V lost 5 bases and J lost 11 bases. Germline V gene sequence: CDR1 SGHTA, CDR2 FQGNSA.

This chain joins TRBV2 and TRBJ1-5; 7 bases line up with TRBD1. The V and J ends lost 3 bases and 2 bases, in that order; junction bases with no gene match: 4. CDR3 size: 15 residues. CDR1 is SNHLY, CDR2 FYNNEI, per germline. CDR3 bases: TGTGCCAGCAGTGAGGCCACAGGGGGCAATCAGCCCCAGCATTTT. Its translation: CASSEATGGNQPQHF.

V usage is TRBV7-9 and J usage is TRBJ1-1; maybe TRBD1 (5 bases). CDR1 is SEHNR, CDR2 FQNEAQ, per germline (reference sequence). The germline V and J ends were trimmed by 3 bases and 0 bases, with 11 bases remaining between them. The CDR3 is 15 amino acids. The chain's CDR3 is CASSFPRGMNTEAFF. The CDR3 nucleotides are TGTGCCAGCAGCTTCCCTAGGGGCATGAACACTGAAGCTTTCTTT.

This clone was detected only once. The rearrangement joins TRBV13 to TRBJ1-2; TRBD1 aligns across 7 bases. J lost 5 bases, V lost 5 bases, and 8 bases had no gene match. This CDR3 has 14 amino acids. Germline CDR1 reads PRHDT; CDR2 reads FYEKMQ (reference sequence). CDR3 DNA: TGTGCCAGCAGCCCGGGGGACAGAGAATATGGCTACACCTTC. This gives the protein CASSPGDREYGYTF. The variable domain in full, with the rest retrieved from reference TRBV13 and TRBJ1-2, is AAGVIQSPRHLIKEKRETATLKCYPIPRHDTVYWYQQGPGQDPQFLISFYEKMQSDKGSIPDRFSAQQFSDYHSELNMSSLELGDSALYFCASSPGDREYGYTFGSGTRLTVV.

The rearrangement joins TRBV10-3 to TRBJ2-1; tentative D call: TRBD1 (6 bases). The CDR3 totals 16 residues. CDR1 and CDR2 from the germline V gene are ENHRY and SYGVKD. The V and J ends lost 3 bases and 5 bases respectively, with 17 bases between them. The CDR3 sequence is CAISDRRGDRHNEQFF. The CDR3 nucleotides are TGTGCCATCAGTGACCGCAGGGGTGATCGACACAATGAGCAGTTCTTC.

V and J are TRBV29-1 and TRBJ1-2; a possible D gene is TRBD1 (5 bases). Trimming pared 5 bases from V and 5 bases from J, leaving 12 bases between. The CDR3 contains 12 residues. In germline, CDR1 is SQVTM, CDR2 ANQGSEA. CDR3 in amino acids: CSVIPGTYGYTF. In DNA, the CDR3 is TGCAGCGTTATCCCAGGGACTTATGGCTACACCTTC. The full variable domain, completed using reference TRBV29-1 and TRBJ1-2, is SAVISQKPSRDICQRGTSLTIQCQVDSQVTMMFWYRQQPGQSLTLIATANQGSEATYESGFVIDKFPISRPNLTFSTLTVSNMSPEDSSIYLCSVIPGTYGYTFGSGTRLTVV.

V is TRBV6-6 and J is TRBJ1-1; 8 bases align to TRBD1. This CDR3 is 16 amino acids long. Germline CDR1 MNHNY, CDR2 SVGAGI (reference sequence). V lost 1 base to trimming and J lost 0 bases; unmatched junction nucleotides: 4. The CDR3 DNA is TGTGCCAGCAGTTACTGGACAGGGAGGATGAACACTGAAGCTTTCTTT. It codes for CASSYWTGRMNTEAFF.

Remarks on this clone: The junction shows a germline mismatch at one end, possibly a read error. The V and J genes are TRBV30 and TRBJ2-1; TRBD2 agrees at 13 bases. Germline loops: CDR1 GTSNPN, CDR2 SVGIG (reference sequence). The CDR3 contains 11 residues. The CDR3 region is CAWSTGTSGIF. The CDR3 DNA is TGTGCCTGGAGTACCGGGACTAGCGGGATCTTC.

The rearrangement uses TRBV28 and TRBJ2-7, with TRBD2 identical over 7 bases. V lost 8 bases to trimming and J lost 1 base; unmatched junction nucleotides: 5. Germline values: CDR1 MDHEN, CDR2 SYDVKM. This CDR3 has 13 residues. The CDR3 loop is CASEVAGSYEQYF. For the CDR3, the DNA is TGTGCCAGCGAGGTAGCGGGTTCCTACGAGCAGTACTTC.

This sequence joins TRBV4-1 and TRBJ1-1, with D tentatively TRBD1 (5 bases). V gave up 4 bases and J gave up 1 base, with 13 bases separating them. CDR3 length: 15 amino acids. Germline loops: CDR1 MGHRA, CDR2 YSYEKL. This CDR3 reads CASSRLEGQNTEAFF. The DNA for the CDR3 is TGCGCCAGCAGCCGCCTGGAGGGGCAGAACACTGAAGCTTTCTTT.